The 30 T cell receptor beta chains reported below all come from one sample, sequenced in a study of cytomegalovirus exposure and HLA in healthy donors. PCR used 60 Vbeta primers and 13 Jbeta primers. Using immunoSEQ multiplex PCR, the repertoire was profiled, and TCRdb retains in-frame clones only, with some absent. The sample yields 150,000 or so clones, 85% seen once. Sequencing was done on a sample of PBMCs. The receptors were gathered from a woman under 30 in good health and CMV-seronegative.

The J gene is TRBJ1-5, the V gene TRBV7-2, with D perhaps matching TRBD1 (5 bases). Germline V CDR1 and CDR2: SGHTA, FQGNSA. V lost 5 bases, J lost 8 bases, and 13 bases lay in between. The CDR3 consists of 13 residues. The CDR3 here is CASSPRREEPQHF. The DNA of the CDR3 is TGTGCCAGCAGCCCTCGCAGGGAGGAGCCCCAGCATTTT.

The chain is built from TRBV19 and TRBJ2-2, with TRBD2 as a possible D gene (5 bases). Germline CDR1 reads LNHDA; CDR2 reads SQIVND (reference sequence). The V gene lost 5 bases and the J gene lost 3 bases, with 16 bases spanning the gap. This CDR3 has 16 residues. The CDR3 DNA follows: TGTGCCAGTAGTGCCGGGTACGTGGAGGACACCGGGGAGCTGTTTTTT. Translation: CASSAGYVEDTGELFF.

V gene TRBV6-5 combines with J gene TRBJ1-2; TRBD1 is a possible D gene (6 bases). Germline V CDR1 and CDR2: MNHEY, SVGAGI. The V gene lost 5 bases and the J gene lost 4 bases, with 11 bases spanning the gap. This CDR3 spans 13 amino acids. The chain's CDR3 is CASSTGQSYGYTF. CDR3 DNA: TGTGCCAGCAGTACAGGACAGTCCTATGGCTACACCTTC.

The V gene is TRBV6-1, the J gene TRBJ2-4; the match to TRBD1 covers 8 bases. Trimming removed 2 bases from V and 2 bases from J; junction bases left unmatched: 8. The CDR3 loop spans 17 amino acids. Germline CDR1 and CDR2: MNHNS and SASEGT. The DNA of the CDR3 is TGTGCCAGCAGTGAACGAGGTCAGGGGGCTACCAAAAACATTCAGTACTTC. Amino acid sequence: CASSERGQGATKNIQYF.

V usage is TRBV16 and J usage is TRBJ1-5, with D unresolved. The germline V gene has CDR1 KGHSY and CDR2 FQNENV. The CDR3 consists of 13 residues. V lost 2 bases and J 4 bases, leaving 6 bases between the germline ends. CDR3 sequence: CASSQDGNQPQHF. DNA of the CDR3: TGTGCCAGCAGCCAAGACGGGAATCAGCCCCAGCATTTT.

The rearrangement links TRBV28 to TRBJ2-1; TRBD1 matches 7 bases. The CDR3 extends over 15 amino acids. V was pared by 9 bases and J by 7 bases, with 15 bases of the junction left unmatched. Germline V lookup: CDR1 MDHEN, CDR2 SYDVKM. The CDR3 nucleotides are TGTGCCAGTACATACCTGACAGGGATGGGGAATGAGCAGTTCTTC. Translated, it gives CASTYLTGMGNEQFF.

This chain connects TRBV15 to TRBJ2-3, with 12 bases aligning to TRBD2. The CDR3 is 15 residues long. The ends lost 3 bases at V and 5 bases at J; junction bases unmatched: 3. CDR1 is LNHNV and CDR2 is YYDKDF in the germline V gene (reference sequence). The CDR3 bases are TGTGCCACCAGCAGCCCGGGACTAGCGGGAGATACGCAGTATTTT. Its translation is CATSSPGLAGDTQYF.

The chain uses TRBV2 and TRBJ2-7; weak D call: TRBD1 (5 bases). The germline V and J ends were trimmed by 8 bases and 6 bases, with 17 bases remaining between them. CDR3 size: 13 residues. Germline V gives CDR1 SNHLY, CDR2 FYNNEI. Here the CDR3 reads CASRKGTGPEQYF. CDR3 nucleotide sequence: TGTGCCAGCCGGAAGGGAACAGGCCCCGAGCAGTACTTC.

CDR3 sequence (DNA): TGTGCCAGCAGTGGAGGACAGGCCTTCTACTCCTACAATGAGCAGTTCTTC. It specifies CASSGGQAFYSYNEQFF. The rearrangement joins TRBV25-1 to TRBJ2-1, with TRBD1 matching 7 bases. The CDR3 has 17 residues. Germline V gene sequence: CDR1 MGHDK, CDR2 SYGVNS. Trimming at V came to 4 bases and at J to 0 bases, leaving 9 bases not matched to a gene.

The chain uses TRBV5-4 and TRBJ2-2; a possible D gene is TRBD1 (5 bases). The CDR3 is 14 amino acids. Germline values: CDR1 SGHNT, CDR2 YYREEE (reference sequence). Trimming removed 4 bases from V and 4 bases from J, with 11 bases in between. CDR3 in DNA: TGTGCCAGCAGCCGGCAGGGCGGCACCGGGGAGCTGTTTTTT. Protein: CASSRQGGTGELFF.

The chain couples TRBV29-1 to TRBJ1-1; 12 nucleotides line up with TRBD1. The V and J ends lost 4 bases and 1 base, in that order; junction bases with no gene match: 4. The V gene's germline CDR1 is SQVTM and CDR2 ANQGSEA. CDR3 length equals 15 residues. CDR3 sequence (DNA): TGCAGCGTTGGGGGGACAGGGGGCCCGAACACTGAAGCTTTCTTT. It translates to CSVGGTGGPNTEAFF.

This chain links TRBV7-6 with TRBJ2-5; 7 bases are a match to TRBD1. The CDR3 totals 17 residues. Trimming took 10 bases from V and 4 from J; bases not matched to a gene: 21. Germline lookup yields CDR1 SGHVS and CDR2 FNYEAQ. CDR3 loop: CATTGQAPSLVIETQYF. The CDR3, as DNA: TGTGCCACCACCGGACAGGCCCCCTCCCTGGTGATAGAGACCCAGTACTTC.

This chain connects TRBV7-6 to TRBJ2-1; D is ambiguous. Germline values: CDR1 SGHVS, CDR2 FNYEAQ. The CDR3 extends over 15 amino acids. With 1 base removed from V and 5 bases from J, the gap between germline ends came to 12 bases. DNA of the CDR3: TGTGCCAGCAGCTTAGTGGCAGGTGTCGACAATGAGCAGTTCTTC. The encoded protein is CASSLVAGVDNEQFF.

The gene calls are TRBV9 and TRBJ2-1, with 9 bases aligning to TRBD2. CDR3 length equals 15 residues. Germline V CDR1 and CDR2: SGDLS, YYNGEE. J gave up 7 bases and V 0 bases, and 5 bases lay outside the gene matches. The CDR3 DNA is TGTGCCAGCAGCGTAGGCGGGAGGGCCGGAAATGAGCAGTTCTTC. Protein sequence: CASSVGGRAGNEQFF.

V gene TRBV20-1 combines with J gene TRBJ1-2; D is unresolved. The V and J ends lost 3 bases and 3 bases respectively, with 5 bases between them. CDR1 and CDR2 (germline): DFQATT, SNEGSKA (reference sequence). The CDR3 loop spans 11 amino acids. The CDR3 nucleotides read TGCAGTGCTAGCCCTTACTATGGCTACACCTTC. Its protein product is CSASPYYGYTF.

The chain is built from TRBV6-5 and TRBJ2-3; possible D gene TRBD1, 5 bases. With 8 bases removed from V and 3 bases from J, the gap between germline ends came to 15 bases. This CDR3 is built from 14 residues. CDR1 is MNHEY, CDR2 SVGAGI, per germline. The CDR3 DNA reads TGTGCCAGCGCCCAGGGCTACCAAACAGATACGCAGTATTTT. It specifies CASAQGYQTDTQYF.

V gene TRBV4-2 combines with J gene TRBJ1-3; D is undetermined. Trimming took off 0 bases at V and 7 bases at J, with 13 bases between the two ends. CDR3 length: 15 amino acids. Looked up from germline, CDR1 is LGHNA and CDR2 is YNFKEQ. As DNA, the CDR3 is TGTGCCAGCAGCCAAGATGGTGATGATCAGAACACCATATATTTT. Its translation: CASSQDGDDQNTIYF.

The chain is built from TRBV7-2 and TRBJ2-7; 8 bases align to TRBD1. The CDR3 spans 16 residues. V was pared by 5 bases and J by 4 bases, with 13 bases of the junction left unmatched. Germline CDR1 SGHTA, CDR2 FQGNSA. Written as DNA, the CDR3 is TGTGCCAGCAGCGAGACAGGGGTTTCGGATTTGTACGAGCAGTACTTC. Encoded protein: CASSETGVSDLYEQYF.

This chain links TRBV18 with TRBJ2-1; D is uncertain. Trimming removed 2 bases at V and 0 bases at J, with 8 bases between. Germline V gene sequence: CDR1 KGHSH, CDR2 LQKENI. This CDR3 is built from 15 residues. DNA for the CDR3: TGTGCCAGCTCACCAGTCCTGAGCTCCTACAATGAGCAGTTCTTC. It is translated as CASSPVLSSYNEQFF.

This clone was recorded a few times. The chain links TRBV10-3 to TRBJ2-1, with 10 bases lining up with TRBD2. Germline trimming cut 2 bases from V and 0 bases from J; bases unmatched to any gene: 10. The CDR3 is made up of 19 amino acids. The V gene's germline CDR1 is ENHRY and CDR2 SYGVKD. The CDR3 region is CAISEGSSGSASSYNEQFF. In DNA, the CDR3 is TGTGCCATCAGTGAGGGTTCTAGCGGGAGTGCGAGCTCCTACAATGAGCAGTTCTTC.

This sequence joins TRBV7-9 and TRBJ2-3, with 9 positions matching TRBD1. CDR3 length: 14 amino acids. CDR1 and CDR2 from the germline V gene are SEHNR and FQNEAQ (reference sequence). Losses at the gene ends were 5 bases for V and 6 bases for J; bases not matched to a gene: 6. The CDR3 DNA reads as TGTGCCAGCAGCCGCGGACAGGGGCCGGATACGCAGTATTTT. Its translation is CASSRGQGPDTQYF.

V gene TRBV2 combines with J gene TRBJ1-5; 7 bases align to TRBD1. Trimming removed 5 bases from V and 2 bases from J; junction bases left unmatched: 6. The CDR3 length is 15 residues. CDR1 SNHLY and CDR2 FYNNEI come from the germline V gene. CDR3 nucleotide sequence: TGTGCCAGCAGTCCAGACCAGGGGGGCAATCAGCCCCAGCATTTT. This codes for CASSPDQGGNQPQHF. The full variable domain, its missing parts supplied by reference TRBV2 and TRBJ1-5, is EPEVTQTPSHQVTQMGQEVILRCVPISNHLYFYWYRQILGQKVEFLVSFYNNEISEKSEIFDDQFSVERPDGSNFTLKIRSTKLEDSAMYFCASSPDQGGNQPQHFGDGTRLSIL.

This chain uses TRBV19 with TRBJ1-2; 11 bases map to TRBD1. The CDR3 extends over 16 amino acids. Germline loops: CDR1 LNHDA, CDR2 SQIVND (reference sequence). The J segment lost 4 bases and the V segment lost 4 bases, leaving 8 bases of the junction unmatched. CDR3 bases: TGTGCCAGTAGTACCGGACAGGGGGCAAGGGGCTATGGCTACACCTTC. The encoded protein is CASSTGQGARGYGYTF.

This clone was found a few times. The V gene is TRBV5-6, the J gene TRBJ2-7, with 7 bases aligning to TRBD1. The ends lost 5 bases at V and 2 bases at J; junction bases unmatched: 4. Germline CDR1 SGHDT, CDR2 YYEEEE. The CDR3 runs to 13 residues. The CDR3 spells CASSRGTAYEQYF. As DNA, the CDR3 is TGTGCCAGCAGTCGAGGGACAGCCTACGAGCAGTACTTC.

This chain connects TRBV5-1 to TRBJ1-2, with 7 bases lining up with TRBD1. V was pared by 0 bases and J by 0 bases, with 2 bases of the junction left unmatched. Germline V gives CDR1 SGHRS, CDR2 YFSETQ. The length of the CDR3 is 15 residues. The CDR3 spells CASSLGDRPNYGYTF. CDR3 sequence (DNA): TGCGCCAGCAGCTTGGGGGACAGACCTAACTATGGCTACACCTTC.

This CDR3 is CSVRGGSNEQFF. Written as DNA, the CDR3 is TGCAGCGTCCGGGGAGGGAGTAATGAGCAGTTCTTC. The chain has TRBV29-1 and TRBJ2-1; 7 positions match TRBD2. V was clipped by 6 bases and J by 7 bases; unmatched bases: 6. CDR3 size: 12 residues. Germline loops: CDR1 SQVTM, CDR2 ANQGSEA.

The genes are TRBV28 and TRBJ1-1; D call uncertain. The V end was cut by 10 bases, the J end by 3 bases, with 15 bases between. The CDR3 covers 13 residues. Germline CDR1 MDHEN, CDR2 SYDVKM. This CDR3 reads CATTLEADTEAFF. CDR3 coding DNA: TGTGCCACCACACTCGAGGCGGACACTGAAGCTTTCTTT.

This chain links TRBV19 with TRBJ2-7; D possibly corresponds to TRBD1 (6 bases). Germline CDR1 and CDR2: LNHDA and SQIVND (reference sequence). V lost 5 bases and J lost 2, with 13 bases in between. There are 14 residues in the CDR3. CDR3 sequence reads: CASSFGQFAYEQYF. CDR3 sequence (DNA): TGTGCCAGTAGTTTTGGACAGTTCGCCTACGAGCAGTACTTC.

The rearrangement links TRBV11-2 to TRBJ2-7, with D perhaps TRBD1 (5 bases). The V end lost 3 bases, the J end lost 1 base, and 10 bases lay between the germline ends. This CDR3 has 14 residues. Germline V gene data show CDR1 as SGHAT and CDR2 as FQNNGV. The CDR3 sequence is CASSLRRGSYEQYF. CDR3 sequence (DNA): TGTGCCAGCAGCTTGCGAAGGGGATCCTACGAGCAGTACTTC.

The chain carries TRBV27 and TRBJ2-5; D is possibly TRBD1 (6 bases). This CDR3 comprises 14 residues. The V and J ends lost 2 bases and 5 bases respectively, with 12 bases between them. The germline gives CDR1 MNHEY, CDR2 SMNVEV (reference sequence). CDR3 bases: TGTGCCAGCAGTTTAACAGGTGGACAGGAGACCCAGTACTTC. Amino acid sequence: CASSLTGGQETQYF.